A single sample gave rise to the 7 T cell receptor beta chains below, sequenced in a study of control samples from healthy donors and cancer patients. TCRdb's copy holds only in-frame clones and misses some; the assay was immunoSEQ multiplex PCR. The data hold tens of thousands of clones, with more than 70% observed a single time. The sequenced sample consisted of PBMCs. These receptors originate from a man aged 60 to 69 with colorectal cancer.

The chain is built from TRBV7-2 and TRBJ1-6; D uncertain. The V gene lost 0 bases and the J gene lost 7 bases, with 16 bases spanning the gap. This CDR3 region has 17 residues. Per germline, CDR1 SGHTA and CDR2 FQGNSA. The CDR3 sequence is CASSLALAAGWNSPLHF. The CDR3 coding sequence is TGTGCCAGCAGCTTAGCATTGGCGGCAGGCTGGAATTCACCCCTCCACTTT.

J is TRBJ2-7 and V is TRBV7-2, with D hard to call. This CDR3 has 15 residues. Germline CDR1 and CDR2: SGHTA and FQGNSA. Trimming took 6 bases from V and 2 from J, leaving 17 bases between them. The CDR3 coding sequence is TGTGCCAGCAGTTATAGCCACGGCATCCCCTACGAGCAGTACTTC. This codes for CASSYSHGIPYEQYF.

The chain carries TRBV7-2 and TRBJ1-5; D is ambiguous. This CDR3 contains 15 residues. V lost 6 bases to trimming and J lost 2 bases, with 14 bases between them. Per germline, CDR1 SGHTA and CDR2 FQGNSA. The CDR3 region has the DNA TGTGCCAGCAGTTATGGTAAGGGTGGCAATCAGCCCCAGCATTTT. It is translated as CASSYGKGGNQPQHF. The whole variable domain, remainder taken from reference TRBV7-2 and TRBJ1-5, is GAGVSQSPSNKVTEKGKDVELRCDPISGHTALYWYRQSLGQGLEFLIYFQGNSAPDKSGLPSDRFSAERTGGSVSTLTIQRTQQEDSAVYLCASSYGKGGNQPQHFGDGTRLSIL.

The rearrangement joins TRBV7-9 to TRBJ1-4; D is unclear. There are 16 residues in the CDR3. CDR1 and CDR2 (germline): SEHNR, FQNEAQ (reference sequence). V gave up 5 bases and J gave up 8 bases, with 21 bases separating them. CDR3 nucleotide sequence: TGTGCCAGCAGCCTCGGCGGCTTTTCGGTCCAGGAAAAACTGTTTTTT. Translated: CASSLGGFSVQEKLFF.

This chain joins TRBV5-4 and TRBJ1-6; possibly TRBD1 for D (6 bases). Looked up from germline, CDR1 is SGHNT and CDR2 is YYREEE (reference sequence). CDR3 length: 16 residues. The germline V and J ends were trimmed by 4 bases and 11 bases, with 22 bases remaining between them. The CDR3 DNA sequence: TGTGCCAGCAGCCCGAGCGGGGACGTAGGGGGAACACCCCTCCACTTT. It codes for CASSPSGDVGGTPLHF.

This chain connects TRBV7-3 to TRBJ1-2; 10 bases align to TRBD1. The V segment lost 5 bases and the J segment 6 bases; nucleotides outside the gene matches: 3. CDR3 size: 13 residues. Germline assignment: CDR1 SGHTA and CDR2 FQGTGA. For the CDR3, the DNA is TGTGCCAGCAGCCCGACAGGGGGCGATGGCTACACCTTC. Translation: CASSPTGGDGYTF.

The rearrangement links TRBV6-5 to TRBJ1-2; the match to TRBD1 covers 10 bases. The V gene's germline CDR1 is MNHEY and CDR2 SVGAGI. V was pared by 4 bases and J by 6 bases, with 11 bases of the junction left unmatched. The CDR3 is made up of 16 amino acids. For the CDR3, the DNA is TGTGCCAGCAGTTCCGAAATCGGGACAGGGGAGGATGGCTACACCTTC. It translates to CASSSEIGTGEDGYTF.